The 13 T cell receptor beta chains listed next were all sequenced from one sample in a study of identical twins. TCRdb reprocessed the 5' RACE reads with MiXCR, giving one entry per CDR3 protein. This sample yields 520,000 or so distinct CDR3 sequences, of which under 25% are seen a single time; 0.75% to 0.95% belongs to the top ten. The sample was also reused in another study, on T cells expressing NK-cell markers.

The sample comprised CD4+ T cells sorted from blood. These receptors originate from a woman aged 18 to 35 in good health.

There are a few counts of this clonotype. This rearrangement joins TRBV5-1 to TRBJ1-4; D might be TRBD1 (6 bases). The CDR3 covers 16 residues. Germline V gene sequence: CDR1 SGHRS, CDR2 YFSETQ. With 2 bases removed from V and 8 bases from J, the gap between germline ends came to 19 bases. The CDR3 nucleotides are TGCGCCAGCAGCTTCAGGACAGTGACAAGTTCCGAAAAACTGTTTTTT. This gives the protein CASSFRTVTSSEKLFF.

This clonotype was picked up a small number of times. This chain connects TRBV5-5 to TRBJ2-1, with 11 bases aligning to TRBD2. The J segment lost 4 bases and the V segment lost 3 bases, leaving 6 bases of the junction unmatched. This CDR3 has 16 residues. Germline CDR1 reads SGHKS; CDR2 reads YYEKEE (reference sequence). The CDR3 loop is CASSSIAGGYYNEQFF. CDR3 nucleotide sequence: TGTGCCAGCAGCTCAATAGCGGGAGGGTATTACAATGAGCAGTTCTTC.

The CDR3 nucleotides read TGTGCCAGCAGTTACAGACAGCCGCAAGAGACCCAGTACTTC. This sequence encodes CASSYRQPQETQYF. The chain uses TRBV6-5 and TRBJ2-5, with D possibly matching TRBD1 (5 bases). V shed 2 bases and J shed 2 bases, with 9 bases lying between them. CDR3 length: 14 residues. From germline, CDR1 is MNHEY and CDR2 SVGAGI.

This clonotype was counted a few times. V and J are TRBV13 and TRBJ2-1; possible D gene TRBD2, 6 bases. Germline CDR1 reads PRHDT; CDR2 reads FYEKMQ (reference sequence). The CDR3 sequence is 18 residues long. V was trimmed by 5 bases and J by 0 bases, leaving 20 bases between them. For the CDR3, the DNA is TGTGCCAGCAGCCCCGAAGGCAGTATAGCGGACTCCTACAATGAGCAGTTCTTC. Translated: CASSPEGSIADSYNEQFF.

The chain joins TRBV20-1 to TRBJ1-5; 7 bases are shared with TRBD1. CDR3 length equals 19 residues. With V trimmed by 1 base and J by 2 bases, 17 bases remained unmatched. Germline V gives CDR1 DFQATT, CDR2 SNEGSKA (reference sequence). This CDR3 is CSARGSMGRQGVRNQPQHF. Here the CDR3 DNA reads TGCAGTGCTAGAGGTTCCATGGGGAGACAGGGCGTCCGCAATCAGCCCCAGCATTTT.

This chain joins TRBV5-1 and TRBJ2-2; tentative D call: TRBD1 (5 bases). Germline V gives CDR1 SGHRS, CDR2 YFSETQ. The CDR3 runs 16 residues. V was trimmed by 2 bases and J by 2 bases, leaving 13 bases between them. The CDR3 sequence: CASSFTGPENTGELFF. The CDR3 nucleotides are TGCGCCAGCAGCTTTACAGGTCCCGAAAACACCGGGGAGCTGTTTTTT.

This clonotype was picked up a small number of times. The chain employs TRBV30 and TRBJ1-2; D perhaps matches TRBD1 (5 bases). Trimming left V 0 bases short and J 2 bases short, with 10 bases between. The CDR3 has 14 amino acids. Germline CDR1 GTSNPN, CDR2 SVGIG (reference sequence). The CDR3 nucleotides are TGTGCCTGGAGTGTATGGGGGAGCAACTATGGCTACACCTTC. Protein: CAWSVWGSNYGYTF.

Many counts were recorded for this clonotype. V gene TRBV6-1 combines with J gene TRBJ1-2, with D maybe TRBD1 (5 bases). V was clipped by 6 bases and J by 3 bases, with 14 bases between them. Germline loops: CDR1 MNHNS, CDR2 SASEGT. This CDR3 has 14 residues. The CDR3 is CASRGAGTYYGYTF. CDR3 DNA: TGTGCCAGCAGAGGGGCCGGAACCTACTATGGCTACACCTTC.

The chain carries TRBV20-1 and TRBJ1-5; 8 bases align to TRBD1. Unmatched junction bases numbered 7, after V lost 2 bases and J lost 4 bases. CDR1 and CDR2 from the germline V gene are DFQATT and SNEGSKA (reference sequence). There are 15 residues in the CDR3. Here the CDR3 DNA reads TGCAGTGCTAGAATTTCAGGACAGGGAAATCAGCCCCAGCATTTT. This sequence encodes CSARISGQGNQPQHF.

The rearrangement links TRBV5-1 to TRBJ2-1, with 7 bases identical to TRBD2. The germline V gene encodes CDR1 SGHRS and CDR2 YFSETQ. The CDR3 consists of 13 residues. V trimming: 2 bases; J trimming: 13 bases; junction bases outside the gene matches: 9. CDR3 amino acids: CASSLEGSGTQFF. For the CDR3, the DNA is TGCGCCAGCAGCTTAGAAGGGAGCGGGACTCAGTTCTTC. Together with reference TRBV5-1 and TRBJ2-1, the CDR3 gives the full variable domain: KAGVTQTPRYLIKTRGQQVTLSCSPISGHRSVSWYQQTPGQGLQFLFEYFSETQRNKGNFPGRFSGRQFSNSRSEMNVSTLELGDSALYLCASSLEGSGTQFFGPGTRLTVL.

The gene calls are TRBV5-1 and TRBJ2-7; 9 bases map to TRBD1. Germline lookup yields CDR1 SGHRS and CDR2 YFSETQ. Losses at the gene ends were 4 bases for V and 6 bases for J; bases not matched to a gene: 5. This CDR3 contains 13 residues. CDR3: CASSMDRGGEQYF. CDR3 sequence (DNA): TGCGCCAGCAGCATGGACAGGGGTGGCGAGCAGTACTTC.

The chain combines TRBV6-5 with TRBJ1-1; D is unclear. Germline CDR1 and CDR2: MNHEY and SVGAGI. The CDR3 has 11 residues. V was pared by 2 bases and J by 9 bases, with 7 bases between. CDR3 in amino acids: CASSYGQKAFF. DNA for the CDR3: TGTGCCAGCAGTTACGGGCAGAAAGCTTTCTTT.

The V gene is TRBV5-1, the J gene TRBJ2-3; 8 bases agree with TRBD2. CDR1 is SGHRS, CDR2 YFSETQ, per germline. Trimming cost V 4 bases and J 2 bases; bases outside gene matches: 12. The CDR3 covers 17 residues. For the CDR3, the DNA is TGCGCCAGCAGCCCGGTCCCCACGGGGGGGATCACAGATACGCAGTATTTT. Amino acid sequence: CASSPVPTGGITDTQYF.